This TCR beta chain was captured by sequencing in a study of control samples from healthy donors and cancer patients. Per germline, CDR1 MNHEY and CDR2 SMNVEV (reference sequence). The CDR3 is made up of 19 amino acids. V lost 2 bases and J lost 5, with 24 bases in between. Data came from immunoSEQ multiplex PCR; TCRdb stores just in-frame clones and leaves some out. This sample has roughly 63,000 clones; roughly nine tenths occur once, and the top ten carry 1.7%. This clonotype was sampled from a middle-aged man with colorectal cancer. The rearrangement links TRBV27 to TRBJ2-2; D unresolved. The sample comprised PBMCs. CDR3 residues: CASSLTFSLLGSGTGELFF. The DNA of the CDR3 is TGTGCCAGCAGTTTAACATTCTCGCTCTTGGGTAGTGGGACCGGGGAGCTGTTTTTT.